A single sample gave rise to the 17 T cell receptor beta chains below, sequenced in a study of blood T cell repertoires in COVID-19. Clones were read by immunoSEQ multiplex PCR, and TCRdb kept only the in-frame ones, dropping some. Seen here are about 74,000 clones, 84% observed once, and the top ten hold around 12%. The sequenced sample consisted of peripheral blood. The receptor set was obtained from a human donor in a cohort sampled during active COVID-19.

V is TRBV11-3 and J is TRBJ1-5; D remains ambiguous. The V gene lost 0 bases and the J gene lost 2 bases, with 5 bases spanning the gap. The germline CDR1 and CDR2 sequences are SGHNT and YENEEA. The CDR3 length is 14 residues. CDR3 DNA sequence: TGTGCCAGCAGCTTAGATTATTGCAATCAGCCCCAGCATTTT. It is translated as CASSLDYCNQPQHF.

The rearrangement joins TRBV2 to TRBJ2-1, with a tentative D call TRBD1 (5 bases). Germline V CDR1 and CDR2: SNHLY, FYNNEI. The V and J ends lost 4 bases and 1 base respectively, with 8 bases between them. The CDR3 has 14 residues. The CDR3 loop reads CASSVGASYNEQFF. In DNA form, the CDR3 reads TGTGCCAGCAGTGTTGGGGCTTCCTACAATGAGCAGTTCTTC. The full variable domain, with the rest looked up from reference TRBV2 and TRBJ2-1, is EPEVTQTPSHQVTQMGQEVILRCVPISNHLYFYWYRQILGQKVEFLVSFYNNEISEKSEIFDDQFSVERPDGSNFTLKIRSTKLEDSAMYFCASSVGASYNEQFFGPGTRLTVL.

V and J are TRBV9 and TRBJ2-3, with 7 bases fitting TRBD2. The CDR3 contains 14 residues. The V and J ends lost 0 bases and 11 bases, in that order; junction bases with no gene match: 9. Germline CDR1 reads SGDLS; CDR2 reads YYNGEE. Here the CDR3 reads CASSVGGLPPGQYF. The CDR3 DNA sequence: TGTGCCAGCAGCGTAGGGGGACTACCCCCGGGGCAGTATTTT.

The rearrangement links TRBV3-1 (or the pseudogene TRBV3-2) to TRBJ1-2; TRBD1 might be the D (6 bases). CDR1 is LGHDT, CDR2 YNNKEL, per germline (reference sequence). The CDR3 consists of 14 residues. V gave up 5 bases and J gave up 7 bases, with 17 bases separating them. Here the CDR3 reads CASSVQGFLRGYTF. DNA for the CDR3: TGTGCCAGCAGCGTACAGGGCTTTCTGCGTGGCTACACCTTC.

This chain joins TRBV9 and TRBJ2-3; 15 nucleotides align to TRBD2. This CDR3 is built from 19 residues. The junction had 11 bases not matched to a gene; V was cut back by 4 bases and J by 2 bases. CDR1 is SGDLS and CDR2 is YYNGEE in the germline V gene. Written as DNA, the CDR3 is TGTGCCAGCAGCCCTGAAGGGACTAGCGGGGGGTGGGTCACAGATACGCAGTATTTT. Translating gives CASSPEGTSGGWVTDTQYF.

This chain uses TRBV5-1 with TRBJ2-3; TRBD1 matches at 7 bases. Trimming cost V 6 bases and J 0 bases; bases outside gene matches: 4. Germline V gives CDR1 SGHRS, CDR2 YFSETQ. This CDR3 has 14 amino acids. This chain's CDR3 is CASTRDSSTDTQYF. The CDR3 region has the DNA TGCGCCAGCACCAGGGACAGCAGCACAGATACGCAGTATTTT.

V usage is TRBV15 and J usage is TRBJ1-6; TRBD1 matches 9 bases. Germline CDR1 and CDR2: LNHNV and YYDKDF (reference sequence). Trimming cost V 3 bases and J 10 bases; bases outside gene matches: 7. The CDR3 contains 15 residues. CDR3 residues: CATSRHRTGDSPLHF. The CDR3 nucleotides read TGTGCCACCAGCAGGCATCGGACAGGGGACTCACCCCTCCACTTT.

The genes are TRBV12-3 or TRBV12-4 and TRBJ1-2; 7 bases agree with TRBD1. The CDR3 covers 13 residues. V shed 5 bases, J shed 7 bases, and the junction held 7 bases outside the gene matches. Here the CDR3 DNA reads TGTGCCAGCAGTCCGAGACAGGGCAGTGGCTACACCTTC. Residues: CASSPRQGSGYTF.

The gene calls are TRBV18 and TRBJ2-7; tentative D call: TRBD2 (6 bases). V lost 0 bases, J lost 0 bases, and 12 bases lay in between. The CDR3 runs to 16 residues. Per germline, CDR1 KGHSH and CDR2 LQKENI. Written as DNA, the CDR3 is TGTGCCAGCTCACCACCGGGCCGGGGGAACTCCTACGAGCAGTACTTC. The encoded protein is CASSPPGRGNSYEQYF.

V usage is TRBV6-1 and J usage is TRBJ1-2; D remains ambiguous. This CDR3 has 15 amino acids. Trimming removed 0 bases at V and 4 bases at J, with 12 bases between. The germline V gene has CDR1 MNHNS and CDR2 SASEGT. CDR3 DNA sequence: TGTGCCAGCAGTGAAGCTCGGGTTACCTTCTATGGCTACACCTTC. This codes for CASSEARVTFYGYTF.

V usage is TRBV6-5 and J usage is TRBJ1-2; D ambiguous. CDR3 length equals 15 residues. Trimming shortened V by 9 bases and J by 0 bases, and 17 bases separated the two germline ends. The germline gives CDR1 MNHEY, CDR2 SVGAGI. The CDR3 is CASAVWAEANYGYTF. The CDR3 DNA follows: TGTGCCAGTGCCGTGTGGGCTGAAGCTAACTATGGCTACACCTTC.

The V call is TRBV3-1 (or the pseudogene TRBV3-2), the J call TRBJ1-2; D not resolved. The germline V gene encodes CDR1 LGHDT and CDR2 YNNKEL (reference sequence). Trimming took off 1 base at V and 8 bases at J, with 8 bases between the two ends. The CDR3 extends over 12 amino acids. The CDR3: CASSQVAEGYTF. In DNA, the CDR3 is TGTGCCAGCAGCCAAGTCGCAGAAGGCTACACCTTC.

DNA of the CDR3: TGTGCCAGCAGCTTGGAGAGGACCTACGAGCAGTACTTC. Its translation is CASSLERTYEQYF. The chain uses TRBV5-4 and TRBJ2-7, with no clear D. CDR3 size: 13 residues. Trimming removed 0 bases from V and 2 bases from J, with 6 bases in between. The germline CDR1 and CDR2 sequences are SGHNT and YYREEE (reference sequence).

The rearrangement links TRBV4-1 to TRBJ2-2; 7 bases agree with TRBD1. The V and J ends lost 4 bases and 3 bases, in that order; junction bases with no gene match: 8. The CDR3 is 16 amino acids. Germline loops: CDR1 MGHRA, CDR2 YSYEKL. The CDR3: CASSRIQGSYTGELFF. The CDR3, as DNA: TGCGCCAGCAGCCGCATACAGGGGTCGTACACCGGGGAGCTGTTTTTT.

V is TRBV5-1 and J is TRBJ2-3; a possible D gene is TRBD2 (5 bases). CDR1 is SGHRS and CDR2 is YFSETQ in the germline V gene. The CDR3 is 13 residues long. V lost 4 bases and J 11 bases, leaving 17 bases between the germline ends. The CDR3 DNA is TGCGCCAGCAGCCCGGACGGGAACCGAGAGCAGTATTTT. This sequence encodes CASSPDGNREQYF.

The chain couples TRBV5-1 to TRBJ2-1; 11 positions agree with TRBD2. The CDR3 extends over 17 amino acids. Trimming took 2 bases from V and 6 from J; bases not matched to a gene: 10. Germline V gene data show CDR1 as SGHRS and CDR2 as YFSETQ. The CDR3 coding sequence is TGCGCCAGCAGCTTAATAGCGGGGGGGCCGAATGTCAATGAGCAGTTCTTC. This translates into CASSLIAGGPNVNEQFF.

The chain employs TRBV5-6 and TRBJ2-5, with TRBD2 matching 11 bases. Germline trimming cut 0 bases from V and 5 bases from J; bases unmatched to any gene: 9. Germline V gives CDR1 SGHDT, CDR2 YYEEEE. The CDR3 is 17 residues long. The CDR3 sequence: CASSLVSGGASGETQYF. The CDR3 bases are TGTGCCAGCAGCTTGGTTAGCGGGGGGGCGTCTGGGGAGACCCAGTACTTC.